These 11 T cell receptor beta chains share one sample of origin, sequenced in a study of cytomegalovirus exposure and HLA in healthy donors. The PCR ran on 60 Vbeta and 13 Jbeta primers. Data came from immunoSEQ multiplex PCR; TCRdb stores just in-frame clones and leaves some out. Among roughly 200,000 clones listed, roughly four fifths were seen once. The sequenced material came from PBMCs. The receptor set was obtained from a woman in her 30s in good health and CMV-seropositive.

The gene calls are TRBV9 and TRBJ2-7; 10 bases map to TRBD2. Germline V gene data show CDR1 as SGDLS and CDR2 as YYNGEE. CDR3 length equals 16 residues. Germline trimming cut 0 bases from V and 3 bases from J; bases unmatched to any gene: 6. The CDR3 DNA follows: TGTGCCAGCAGCGTAGGATCAGCGGGAGGGTTCTACGAGCAGTACTTC. Protein sequence: CASSVGSAGGFYEQYF. Together with reference TRBV9 and TRBJ2-7, the CDR3 gives the full variable domain: DSGVTQTPKHLITATGQRVTLRCSPRSGDLSVYWYQQSLDQGLQFLIQYYNGEERAKGNILERFSAQQFPDLHSELNLSSLELGDSALYFCASSVGSAGGFYEQYFGPGTRLTVT.

The chain employs TRBV6-1 and TRBJ2-3; a possible D gene is TRBD1 (5 bases). V lost 2 bases and J lost 14, with 14 bases in between. Per germline, CDR1 MNHNS and CDR2 SASEGT. The CDR3 consists of 12 residues. CDR3 sequence: CASSERNRPRYF. CDR3 coding DNA: TGTGCCAGCAGTGAAAGGAACAGGCCCCGGTATTTT.

The chain joins TRBV19 to TRBJ2-7; 15 bases fit TRBD2. The CDR3 consists of 16 residues. Losses at the gene ends were 2 bases for V and 7 bases for J; bases not matched to a gene: 6. Germline V gene sequence: CDR1 LNHDA, CDR2 SQIVND (reference sequence). The CDR3 DNA is TGTGCCAGTAGTATACAGGGACTAGCGGGAGGAGGAGAGCAGTACTTC. This codes for CASSIQGLAGGGEQYF.

The chain joins TRBV28 to TRBJ2-5; TRBD1 aligns across 8 bases. V trimming: 6 bases; J trimming: 1 base; junction bases outside the gene matches: 7. The germline gives CDR1 MDHEN, CDR2 SYDVKM. The CDR3 has 15 amino acids. The CDR3 nucleotides read TGTGCCAGCAGCCCCGGGACAGGACCCCAAGAGACCCAGTACTTC. Translation gives CASSPGTGPQETQYF.

The genes are TRBV6-5 and TRBJ1-1, with a tentative D call TRBD1 (6 bases). Trimming took 5 bases from V and 3 from J, leaving 10 bases between them. The CDR3 runs to 13 residues. Germline V CDR1 and CDR2: MNHEY, SVGAGI. The CDR3 loop is CASSRQDYTEAFF. CDR3 DNA sequence: TGTGCCAGCAGTCGACAGGACTACACTGAAGCTTTCTTT.

V and J are TRBV10-3 and TRBJ2-1; 7 positions agree with TRBD2. Germline lookup yields CDR1 ENHRY and CDR2 SYGVKD. The CDR3 is 14 residues long. J was trimmed by 10 bases and V by 1 base; bases with no gene match: 7. The DNA of the CDR3 is TGTGCCATCAGTGAGTGGGCGGGAGTCCAGGAGCAGTTCTTC. Translated: CAISEWAGVQEQFF.

This chain joins TRBV5-1 and TRBJ2-3; tentatively, D is TRBD2 (5 bases). CDR1 is SGHRS and CDR2 is YFSETQ in the germline V gene. This CDR3 is built from 17 residues. The germline V and J ends were trimmed by 3 bases and 0 bases, with 17 bases remaining between them. In DNA form, the CDR3 reads TGCGCCAGCAGCTCGCAACACGGACGGACTAGCACAGATACGCAGTATTTT. Translating it yields CASSSQHGRTSTDTQYF. Full variable domain (missing parts from reference TRBV5-1 and TRBJ2-3): KAGVTQTPRYLIKTRGQQVTLSCSPISGHRSVSWYQQTPGQGLQFLFEYFSETQRNKGNFPGRFSGRQFSNSRSEMNVSTLELGDSALYLCASSSQHGRTSTDTQYFGPGTRLTVL.

The chain has TRBV30 and TRBJ2-7; D is unclear. CDR3 size: 14 residues. Trimming cost V 2 bases and J 3 bases, with 14 bases left between them. Germline V gene lookup returns CDR1 GTSNPN and CDR2 SVGIG (reference sequence). The DNA of the CDR3 is TGTGCCTGGAGTATCGGTTTAGCCGACTACGAGCAGTACTTC. This encodes CAWSIGLADYEQYF.

V gene TRBV5-1 combines with J gene TRBJ2-7, with 8 bases fitting TRBD1. Germline CDR1 SGHRS, CDR2 YFSETQ. J gave up 3 bases and V 4 bases, and 6 bases lay outside the gene matches. This CDR3 is 14 amino acids long. CDR3 in amino acids: CASSIGQGGYEQYF. DNA for the CDR3: TGCGCCAGCAGCATCGGACAGGGAGGCTACGAGCAGTACTTC.

The chain recombines TRBV7-2 with TRBJ1-3; 8 nucleotides agree with TRBD1. V lost 1 base and J lost 5; bases outside the gene matches: 4. From germline, CDR1 is SGHTA and CDR2 FQGNSA. CDR3 length: 15 residues. CDR3: CASSLEAGGRNTIYF. For the CDR3, the DNA is TGTGCCAGCAGCTTAGAAGCAGGGGGCCGAAACACCATATATTTT. The variable domain in full, with the rest retrieved from reference TRBV7-2 and TRBJ1-3, is GAGVSQSPSNKVTEKGKDVELRCDPISGHTALYWYRQSLGQGLEFLIYFQGNSAPDKSGLPSDRFSAERTGGSVSTLTIQRTQQEDSAVYLCASSLEAGGRNTIYFGEGSWLTVV.

This clone was picked up one time. This sequence joins TRBV28 and TRBJ1-1; D not certain. The length of the CDR3 is 12 residues. Looked up from germline, CDR1 is MDHEN and CDR2 is SYDVKM. V was cut by 2 bases and J by 8 bases, with 9 bases left in between. CDR3 nucleotides: TGTGCCAGCAGTTTAACTGCAGGCGAAGCTTTCTTT. This encodes CASSLTAGEAFF.